The 27 T cell receptor beta chains below come from one sample, sequenced in a study of control samples from healthy donors and cancer patients. The method was immunoSEQ multiplex PCR; TCRdb's version includes in-frame clones alone and lacks a portion of them. The sample holds over 150,000 clones, more than 90% seen once. The material sequenced was blood. All receptors derive from a woman aged 40 to 50 in good health.

This chain links TRBV6-5 with TRBJ1-2; a possible D gene is TRBD1 (6 bases). V lost 6 bases and J 7 bases, leaving 21 bases between the germline ends. The CDR3 sequence is 15 residues long. The germline CDR1 and CDR2 sequences are MNHEY and SVGAGI. The CDR3 here is CASRLSSGGRRGYTF. The CDR3 DNA sequence: TGTGCCAGCAGACTAAGTAGCGGGGGGCGGCGTGGCTACACCTTC.

The chain carries TRBV27 and TRBJ2-1, with D perhaps TRBD1 (5 bases). V shed 2 bases and J shed 8 bases, with 16 bases lying between them. The CDR3 totals 15 residues. CDR1 is MNHEY and CDR2 is SMNVEV in the germline V gene (reference sequence). The CDR3 sequence is CASSLIGSGSDEQFF. CDR3 DNA sequence: TGTGCCAGCAGTTTAATAGGTTCAGGGTCCGATGAGCAGTTCTTC.

The V call is TRBV2, the J call TRBJ1-1, with D perhaps matching TRBD1 (6 bases). The length of the CDR3 is 11 residues. Trimming took 8 bases from V and 7 from J, leaving 11 bases between them. CDR1 is SNHLY and CDR2 is FYNNEI in the germline V gene. CDR3 coding DNA: TGTGCCAGCGAGGGGGGCCTTGAAGCTTTCTTT. It codes for CASEGGLEAFF.

The CDR3 nucleotides are TGTGCCAGCAGTTACTGGCCCACCGGGACAACCAACTATGGCTACACCTTC. This encodes CASSYWPTGTTNYGYTF. The gene calls are TRBV6-2 or TRBV6-3 and TRBJ1-2, with a weak D call TRBD1 (6 bases). The CDR3 has 17 amino acids. Germline V gives CDR1 MNHEY, CDR2 SVGEGT. The V and J ends lost 1 base and 2 bases respectively, with 17 bases between them.

The genes are TRBV6-1 and TRBJ2-7, with 9 bases fitting TRBD1. The V segment lost 3 bases and the J segment 1 base; nucleotides outside the gene matches: 4. The germline V gene has CDR1 MNHNS and CDR2 SASEGT. The CDR3 totals 15 residues. This CDR3 reads CASSEGTGMSYEQYF. The CDR3 DNA sequence: TGTGCCAGCAGTGAGGGGACAGGGATGTCCTACGAGCAGTACTTC.

V is TRBV5-4 and J is TRBJ1-4; TRBD1 aligns across 9 bases. Germline V gives CDR1 SGHNT, CDR2 YYREEE (reference sequence). The CDR3 runs 14 residues. The junction had 5 bases not matched to a gene; V was cut back by 4 bases and J by 7 bases. CDR3 coding DNA: TGTGCCAGCAGCCAGGGACAGGGCGGTGAAAAACTGTTTTTT. Translating it yields CASSQGQGGEKLFF.

The chain combines TRBV27 with TRBJ2-7; 10 bases line up with TRBD2. Germline CDR1 and CDR2: MNHEY and SMNVEV (reference sequence). V trimming: 3 bases; J trimming: 6 bases; junction bases outside the gene matches: 8. The CDR3 consists of 15 residues. CDR3 protein: CASSFISGGPGEQYF. The DNA for the CDR3 is TGTGCCAGCAGTTTTATTAGCGGGGGGCCGGGCGAGCAGTACTTC.

The rearrangement links TRBV12-3 or TRBV12-4 to TRBJ2-1, with D maybe TRBD2 (6 bases). The V gene lost 7 bases and the J gene lost 9 bases, with 16 bases spanning the gap. This CDR3 has 13 amino acids. CDR3 protein: CASTAGLLGEQFF. CDR3 DNA sequence: TGTGCCAGCACCGCGGGACTTCTGGGTGAGCAGTTCTTC.

This chain uses TRBV27 with TRBJ1-1, with 8 nucleotides matching TRBD1. V lost 3 bases and J lost 2; bases outside the gene matches: 2. Per germline, CDR1 MNHEY and CDR2 SMNVEV (reference sequence). The CDR3 has 14 residues. The CDR3 loop reads CASSFQGANTEAFF. CDR3 nucleotide sequence: TGTGCCAGCAGTTTTCAGGGGGCCAACACTGAAGCTTTCTTT.

V gene TRBV4-2 combines with J gene TRBJ2-2; a possible D gene is TRBD2 (6 bases). Trimming cost V 3 bases and J 6 bases, with 11 bases left between them. This CDR3 region has 14 residues. The V gene's germline CDR1 is LGHNA and CDR2 YNFKEQ. Here the CDR3 reads CASSHRDSAGELFF. The CDR3 nucleotides read TGTGCCAGCAGCCATAGGGACTCGGCCGGGGAGCTGTTTTTT.

This chain connects TRBV7-9 to TRBJ2-3; tentatively, D is TRBD1 or TRBD2 (5 bases each). The V and J ends lost 4 bases and 9 bases respectively, with 23 bases between them. CDR1 and CDR2 (germline): SEHNR, FQNEAQ (reference sequence). The CDR3 totals 16 residues. The CDR3 DNA reads as TGTGCCAGCAGCTCCGGGGCGGCGGTCCGGGTGGGAACGCAGTATTTT. This encodes CASSSGAAVRVGTQYF.

This clone has just one count. The gene calls are TRBV10-1 and TRBJ2-7; no clear D. From germline, CDR1 is WNHNN and CDR2 SYGVQD (reference sequence). This CDR3 has 11 residues. V lost 3 bases, J lost 6 bases, and 6 bases lay in between. CDR3 amino acids: CASSDSAEQYF. The CDR3 bases are TGCGCCAGCAGTGACTCCGCCGAGCAGTACTTC.

This chain uses TRBV19 with TRBJ1-4; D remains ambiguous. The germline V and J ends were trimmed by 6 bases and 4 bases, with 9 bases remaining between them. This CDR3 has 13 amino acids. The germline CDR1 and CDR2 sequences are LNHDA and SQIVND (reference sequence). The CDR3 region is CASRAGLNEKLFF. The CDR3 DNA reads as TGTGCCAGTAGAGCCGGACTTAATGAAAAACTGTTTTTT.

The genes are TRBV6-6 and TRBJ1-1, with 7 bases fitting TRBD1. The trim removed 0 bases at V and 6 bases at J, leaving 10 bases unmatched. Germline CDR1 is MNHNY and CDR2 is SVGAGI (reference sequence). The CDR3 is made up of 16 amino acids. The CDR3, as DNA: TGTGCCAGCAGTTACTCGGAGGGGGCTTTGAGAGCTGAAGCTTTCTTT. Encoded protein: CASSYSEGALRAEAFF.

V usage is TRBV6-6 and J usage is TRBJ2-1; a possible D gene is TRBD2 (5 bases). Germline lookup yields CDR1 MNHNY and CDR2 SVGAGI (reference sequence). The CDR3 spans 13 residues. The V and J ends lost 5 bases and 2 bases respectively, with 7 bases between them. The CDR3 DNA follows: TGTGCCAGCAGTGACGGGACCTACAATGAGCAGTTCTTC. This sequence encodes CASSDGTYNEQFF.

CDR3 bases: TGCGCCAGCAGCCAAGGGGGGGTGAACTATGGCTACACCTTC. This translates into CASSQGGVNYGYTF. The V call is TRBV4-1, the J call TRBJ1-2; D might be TRBD1 (5 bases). CDR3 length: 14 residues. Germline values: CDR1 MGHRA, CDR2 YSYEKL. The V gene lost 1 base and the J gene lost 2 bases, with 8 bases spanning the gap.

V gene TRBV6-5 combines with J gene TRBJ1-5, with D possibly TRBD1 on 5 matching bases. Germline lookup yields CDR1 MNHEY and CDR2 SVGAGI. The V and J ends lost 7 bases and 2 bases respectively, with 12 bases between them. The CDR3 is 14 amino acids. The CDR3 sequence: CASKSGGGNQPQHF. The CDR3 region has the DNA TGTGCCAGCAAGTCAGGAGGGGGCAATCAGCCCCAGCATTTT.

The V call is TRBV27, the J call TRBJ2-2; 13 positions agree with TRBD2. The length of the CDR3 is 15 residues. Looked up from germline, CDR1 is MNHEY and CDR2 is SMNVEV (reference sequence). The junction had 4 bases not matched to a gene; V was cut back by 6 bases and J by 6 bases. CDR3 residues: CASRLAGGAPGELFF. The DNA of the CDR3 is TGTGCCAGCAGACTAGCGGGGGGGGCCCCCGGGGAGCTGTTTTTT.

J is TRBJ1-2 and V is TRBV3-1 (or the pseudogene TRBV3-2); D remains ambiguous. The CDR3 spans 15 residues. The V gene's germline CDR1 is LGHDT and CDR2 YNNKEL (reference sequence). Trimming pared 0 bases from V and 6 bases from J, leaving 14 bases between. CDR3 in amino acids: CASSQDPGRFDGYTF. The CDR3 nucleotides read TGTGCCAGCAGCCAAGATCCCGGGCGGTTCGATGGCTACACCTTC.

The chain uses TRBV12-3 or TRBV12-4 and TRBJ2-7; D uncertain. The V end was cut by 5 bases, the J end by 6 bases, with 8 bases between. CDR3 length: 11 residues. CDR3 nucleotides: TGTGCCAGCAGTCGTTGGGGCGAGCAGTACTTC. This translates into CASSRWGEQYF.

The gene calls are TRBV5-4 and TRBJ2-1; perhaps TRBD2 as D (6 bases). The germline gives CDR1 SGHNT, CDR2 YYREEE (reference sequence). The CDR3 extends over 13 amino acids. V lost 3 bases and J lost 15, with 19 bases in between. CDR3 loop: CASSSDDGTPGFF. The CDR3 DNA reads TGTGCCAGCAGCTCGGACGACGGGACTCCGGGGTTCTTC.

The gene calls are TRBV7-3 and TRBJ2-1; 12 nucleotides agree with TRBD2. Germline CDR1 SGHTA, CDR2 FQGTGA. The V gene end was trimmed by 4 bases and the J gene end by 8 bases; junction bases not matched to a gene: 9. CDR3 length: 16 amino acids. CDR3 protein: CASSSTTSGGLDEQFF. CDR3 DNA: TGTGCCAGCAGCTCCACCACTAGCGGGGGGCTCGATGAGCAGTTCTTC.

The chain carries TRBV5-1 and TRBJ1-5; weak D call: TRBD1 (5 bases). The CDR3 has 14 residues. CDR1 and CDR2 (germline): SGHRS, YFSETQ. Trimming stripped 4 bases from V and 3 bases from J, with 11 bases between. CDR3 sequence (DNA): TGCGCCAGCAGCCGCGGGGGTGACAATCAGCCCCAGCATTTT. Protein product: CASSRGGDNQPQHF.

This sequence joins TRBV19 and TRBJ1-5; 8 bases line up with TRBD1. CDR3 length: 16 residues. With V trimmed by 5 bases and J by 1 base, 7 bases remained unmatched. Germline CDR1 is LNHDA and CDR2 is SQIVND (reference sequence). The CDR3 spells CASSRGQGGSNQPQHF. The DNA for the CDR3 is TGTGCCAGTAGTCGCGGACAGGGTGGCAGCAATCAGCCCCAGCATTTT.

The rearrangement uses TRBV11-1 and TRBJ1-1; TRBD1 matches at 8 bases. CDR1 and CDR2 from the germline V gene are SGHAT and FQDESV (reference sequence). The CDR3 runs 16 residues. Trimming took 5 bases from V and 3 from J; bases not matched to a gene: 11. The CDR3 loop reads CASSPGPDRGDTEAFF. The CDR3 bases are TGTGCCAGCAGCCCCGGGCCCGACAGGGGAGACACTGAAGCTTTCTTT.

The genes are TRBV19 and TRBJ2-4; 11 bases are shared with TRBD1. Germline V gives CDR1 LNHDA, CDR2 SQIVND (reference sequence). The J segment lost 3 bases and the V segment lost 5 bases, leaving 6 bases of the junction unmatched. The CDR3 is 16 amino acids. The CDR3 nucleotides are TGTGCCAGTAGTTCTGCCGGGACAGGGGGCAAAAACATTCAGTACTTC. It encodes CASSSAGTGGKNIQYF.

The V call is TRBV11-2, the J call TRBJ2-2; TRBD1 matches at 7 bases. This CDR3 is 17 amino acids long. Germline V gene lookup returns CDR1 SGHAT and CDR2 FQNNGV. V lost 0 bases and J lost 2; bases outside the gene matches: 6. CDR3 region: CASSLDFRGSNTGELFF. CDR3 coding DNA: TGTGCCAGCAGCTTAGACTTCAGGGGGTCTAACACCGGGGAGCTGTTTTTT.